The following is a T cell receptor (beta chain) sequence with its context. Study processing details: Cell counts per sample came from amplifying reference gene primers. Some clones are missing from TCRdb's copy, which holds only in-frame ones; the method was immunoSEQ multiplex PCR. V and J calls plus clone size are reproduced from that table; the DNA served to infer D and trimming. The sample records some 320,000 clones, roughly 86% being singletons. Trimming took 6 bases from V and 4 from J, leaving 12 bases between them. The CDR3 totals 13 residues. CDR1 is SEHNR, CDR2 FQNEAQ, per germline (reference sequence). This specimen comes from a study of blood T cell repertoires in COVID-19. Study-level information: From the United States, Italy and Spain came samples of acute and convalescent COVID-19. PBMCs, B-cell-depleted T cells, or T cells were the source of the cDNA or gDNA that made up the material.

This receptor was obtained from a woman in her forties or fifties who had recovered from COVID-19. The chain employs TRBV7-9 and TRBJ1-1; D uncertain. The sequenced sample was peripheral blood. The CDR3 loop is CASSPSMITEAFF. The CDR3 DNA follows: TGTGCCAGCAGTCCCAGTATGATCACTGAAGCTTTCTTT.